The entry below gives a single TCR beta chain sequence along with its context. Source study methods: Reference gene primer amplification gave nucleated cell count estimates. Some clones are missing from TCRdb's copy, which holds only in-frame ones; the method was immunoSEQ multiplex PCR. V and J calls and clone size are as listed in that table; D and trimming were resolved from the DNA. The sample yields some 100,000 clones, about 90% seen once. Germline V gene lookup returns CDR1 KGHSH and CDR2 LQKENI. There are 18 residues in the CDR3. The J segment lost 0 bases and the V segment lost 4 bases, leaving 7 bases of the junction unmatched. This record comes from a study of blood T cell repertoires in COVID-19. Study summary: The study drew acute and convalescent COVID-19 samples from the United States, Italy and Spain. T cells, B-cell-depleted T cells, or PBMCs provided the cDNA or gDNA that served as material.

The receptor comes from a human donor in a cohort sampled during active COVID-19. The chain employs TRBV18 and TRBJ2-6; 9 bases match TRBD1. The sample was peripheral blood. The CDR3, as DNA: TGTGCCAGCTCACTGACCGGGACAGGGAGCTCTGGGGCCAACGTCCTGACTTTC. It specifies CASSLTGTGSSGANVLTF.